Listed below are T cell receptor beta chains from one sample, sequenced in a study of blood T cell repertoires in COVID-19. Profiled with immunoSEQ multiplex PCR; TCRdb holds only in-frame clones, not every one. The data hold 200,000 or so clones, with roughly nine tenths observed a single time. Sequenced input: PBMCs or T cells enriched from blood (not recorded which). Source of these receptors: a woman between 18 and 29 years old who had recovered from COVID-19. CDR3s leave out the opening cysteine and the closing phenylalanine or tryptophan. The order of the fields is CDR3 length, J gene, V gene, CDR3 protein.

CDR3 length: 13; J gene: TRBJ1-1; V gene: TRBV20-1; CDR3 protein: SARERDTPHTEAF
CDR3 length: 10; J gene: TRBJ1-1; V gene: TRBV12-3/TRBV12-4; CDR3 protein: ASSLSYTEAF
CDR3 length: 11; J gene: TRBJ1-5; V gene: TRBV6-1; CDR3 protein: ASSDGGGQPQH
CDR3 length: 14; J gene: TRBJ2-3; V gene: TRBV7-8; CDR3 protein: ASSSLAGAFTDTQY
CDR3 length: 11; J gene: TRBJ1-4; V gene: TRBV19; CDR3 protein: ASRDRGREKLF
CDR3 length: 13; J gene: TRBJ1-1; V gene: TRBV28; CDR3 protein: ASSTLDRDPTEAF
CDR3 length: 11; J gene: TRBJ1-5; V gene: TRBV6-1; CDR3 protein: ASSELPNQPQH
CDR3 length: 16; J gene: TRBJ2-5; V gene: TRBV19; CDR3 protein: ASSIQLTSGGAAETQY
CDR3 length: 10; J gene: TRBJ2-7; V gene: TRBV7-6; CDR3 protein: ASSAGLYEQY
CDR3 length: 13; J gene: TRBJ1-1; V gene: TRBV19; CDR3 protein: ASSLGPIMNTEAF
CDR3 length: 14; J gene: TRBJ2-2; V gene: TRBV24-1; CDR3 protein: ATSDPTGVIAGELF